The sequence of this TCR beta chain was determined in a study of sequential checkpoint blockade in melanoma. Sequencing was performed with immunoSEQ multiplex PCR; in TCRdb, only in-frame clones are kept and a portion is missing. The repertoire includes under 20,000 clones, about 70% of them detected once, and about a third sits in the top ten. CDR1 MNHNS and CDR2 SASEGT come from the germline V gene. This CDR3 is built from 16 residues. The V gene lost 2 bases and the J gene lost 4 bases, with 17 bases spanning the gap. Treatment here: randomized to nivolumab then ipilimumab (arm A) or the reverse (arm B).

This sample comprised CD8+ T cells sorted from blood (inferred from file names), obtained from a patient given nivolumab and ipilimumab in sequence. This TCR was sampled from a human donor with melanoma. The rearrangement links TRBV6-1 to TRBJ1-2; no clear D. CDR3 amino acids: CASSENLGMVSYGYTF. The CDR3 DNA follows: TGTGCCAGCAGTGAAAATTTGGGCATGGTCTCCTATGGCTACACCTTC.